This is a list of T cell receptor beta chains from one sample in a study of T cell repertoires in cytomegalovirus infection. MiXCR was run by TCRdb on the reads, yielding one entry per CDR3 protein. The sample consists of nearly 550,000 distinct CDR3 sequences, approximately 15% of them appearing once. The sequencing input was CD8+ T cells from PBMCs. Receptors originate from a human donor in good health (CMV status not recorded). Some clones in this sample may be carry-over from other donors' samples. The CDR3 runs from the conserved cysteine through the conserved F or W. The order of the fields is V gene, D gene, clone size, J gene, CDR3 DNA, CDR3 protein. D genes are given only for firm matches. Only part of the rows carry a size: once, few, many, or a class if the clone is expanded.

>TRBV24-1|.|.|TRBJ2-6
TGTGCCACCAGTGACCCGACCGAGCTGTCTGGGGCCAACGTCCTGACTTTC
CATSDPTELSGANVLTF
>TRBV2|.|.|TRBJ2-1
TGTGCCAGCGCACGGGATGAGCAGTTCTTC
CASARDEQFF
>TRBV6-1|.|many|TRBJ2-3
TGTGCCAGCAGTTCGCCCCGGGGGTTTAGCACAGATACGCAGTATTTT
CASSSPRGFSTDTQYF
>TRBV28|TRBD2|many|TRBJ2-1
TGTGCCAGCAGTTTATATGTAGCGGGAGGCGATGAGCAGTTCTTC
CASSLYVAGGDEQFF
>TRBV4-1|.|few|TRBJ1-5
TGCGCCAGCAGCCAATATGCGGGTATGAATCAGCCCCAGCATTTT
CASSQYAGMNQPQHF
>TRBV27|.|many|TRBJ2-7
TGTGCCAGTAGTGTGGGCGGCTCCTACGAGCAGTACTTC
CASSVGGSYEQYF
>TRBV28|.|many|TRBJ1-5
TGTGCCAGCAGTTTACGACAGCTTCCTTGGGGCAATCAGCCCCAGCATTTT
CASSLRQLPWGNQPQHF
>TRBV12-3/TRBV12-4|.|many|TRBJ1-5
TGTGCCAGCAGTCCCGGGTATGGGGTTCAGCCCCAGCATTTT
CASSPGYGVQPQHF
>TRBV9|TRBD2|.|TRBJ2-5
TGTGCCAGCAGCGTGCCTCTAGCGGGGGGGCAAGAGACCCAGTACTTC
CASSVPLAGGQETQYF
>TRBV14|.|.|TRBJ1-2
TGTGCCAGCAAAAAGAGAGGGGCGAAGAACTATGGCTACACCTTC
CASKKRGAKNYGYTF
>TRBV12-3/TRBV12-4|.|.|TRBJ1-1
TGTGCCACCCAACGGGGACACACTGAAGCTTTCTTT
CATQRGHTEAFF
>TRBV6-6|TRBD2|.|TRBJ2-2
TGTGCCAGCAGAGCTAAAGCGGGAGGGCACACCGGGGAGCTGTTTTTT
CASRAKAGGHTGELFF
>TRBV27|.|many|TRBJ1-6
TGTGCCAGCAGTTTGCGGCGGAGTGTTAATTCACCCCTCCACTTT
CASSLRRSVNSPLHF
>TRBV6-5|.|many|TRBJ1-2
TGTGCCAGCAGAAAAGGGGCCCTCTATGGCTACACCTTC
CASRKGALYGYTF
>TRBV5-1|TRBD2|few|TRBJ2-3
TGCGCCAGCAGCTTGACTAGCGGTGAGGCAGATACGCAGTATTTT
CASSLTSGEADTQYF
>TRBV27|.|few|TRBJ1-2
TGTGCCAGCAGTTTAACGCGGGGAGCTAACTATGGCTACACCTTC
CASSLTRGANYGYTF
>TRBV12-3/TRBV12-4|TRBD1|once|TRBJ1-5
TGTGCCAGCAGTCTAACAGGGGTCCGAAATCAGCCCCAGCATTTT
CASSLTGVRNQPQHF
>TRBV12-5|.|many|TRBJ1-2
TGTGCTAGTGGTTCCGGGTCTCCCTCAGATGACTATGGCTACACCTTC
CASGSGSPSDDYGYTF
>TRBV4-1|TRBD2|.|TRBJ2-2
TGCGCCAGCAGCCGCAGGACTAGCGGGGTTTCCACCGGGGAGCTGTTTTTT
CASSRRTSGVSTGELFF
>TRBV27|.|.|TRBJ2-2
TGTGCCAGCAGTTTAAGGAGGGCCGGGGAGCTGTTTTTT
CASSLRRAGELFF
>TRBV7-2|.|many|TRBJ2-1
TGTGCCAGCAGCTCCCGGGGTCCGGGTAATGAGCAGTTCTTC
CASSSRGPGNEQFF